Here is one TCR beta chain with its context. Antigen unknown. Using its own MiXCR run on the 5' RACE reads, TCRdb lists one record per CDR3 protein. The sample yields 30,000 to 35,000 distinct CDR3 sequences, around 8% seen once. The CDR3 covers 14 residues. Trimming pared 2 bases from V and 6 bases from J, leaving 8 bases between. Per the germline V gene, CDR1 is LGHDT and CDR2 is YNNKEL (reference sequence). This specimen belongs to a study of T-cell memory formation after mild COVID-19. The study's findings and limits: CD4+ clones that contracted lay mainly in CM and EM; CD8+ ones lay in EMRA. A subset of responding clones appeared in pre-infection memory, suggesting cross-reactive memory joined.

The receptor was derived from a man aged 18 to 30 who had mild COVID-19 (a few samples of this study predate the infection). Cell type and time point are not known. Specimen: PBMCs or a T cell subset sorted from them (not recorded which). The V call is TRBV3-1, the J call TRBJ1-6; D might be TRBD1 (5 bases). The CDR3 loop is CASSQQGLNSPLHF. The CDR3 nucleotides read TGTGCCAGCAGCCAACAGGGTCTTAATTCACCCCTCCACTTT.